This passage covers 18 T cell receptor beta chains from one sample sequenced in a study of control samples from healthy donors and cancer patients. Generated by immunoSEQ multiplex PCR, the TCRdb table keeps only in-frame clones and is missing some. Among roughly 73,000 clones listed, 85% to 95% were seen once. Sequencing was done on a sample of blood. The source is a woman in her sixties or seventies in good health.

The chain combines TRBV20-1 with TRBJ2-1; 12 positions match TRBD2. Per germline, CDR1 DFQATT and CDR2 SNEGSKA (reference sequence). The CDR3 extends over 17 amino acids. With V trimmed by 3 bases and J by 0 bases, 6 bases remained unmatched. This CDR3 is CSASETSGSHSYNEQFF. The CDR3 DNA reads as TGCAGTGCTAGTGAGACTAGCGGGAGTCACTCCTACAATGAGCAGTTCTTC.

This rearrangement joins TRBV6-6 to TRBJ1-6; TRBD1 matches at 9 bases. The CDR3 totals 14 residues. The V segment lost 6 bases and the J segment 8 bases; nucleotides outside the gene matches: 5. CDR1 and CDR2 from the germline V gene are MNHNY and SVGAGI (reference sequence). The CDR3 sequence is CASRTGTGYSPLHF. The CDR3 DNA reads TGTGCCAGCAGAACCGGGACAGGGTATTCACCCCTCCACTTT.

This clone was seen only a few times. CDR3 region: CASSYSGRGGSPLHF. The CDR3 region has the DNA TGTGCCAGCAGTTACTCGGGCCGAGGGGGCTCACCCCTCCACTTT. V is TRBV6-2 or TRBV6-3 and J is TRBJ1-6, with 7 nucleotides matching TRBD1. Germline CDR1 and CDR2: MNHEY and SVGEGT. The trim removed 0 bases at V and 10 bases at J, leaving 6 bases unmatched. This CDR3 is built from 15 residues.

The chain couples TRBV30 to TRBJ1-1; no reliable D call. CDR1 is GTSNPN, CDR2 SVGIG, per germline (reference sequence). The CDR3 loop spans 13 amino acids. Between the trimmed V and J ends, which lost 1 base and 0 bases, there was a span of 6 bases. The CDR3 DNA follows: TGTGCCTGGAGTGCACAGTTGAACACTGAAGCTTTCTTT. This translates into CAWSAQLNTEAFF. Full variable domain (remainder filled in from reference TRBV30 and TRBJ1-1): SQTIHQWPATLVQPVGSPLSLECTVEGTSNPNLYWYRQAAGRGLQLLFYSVGIGQISSEVPQNLSASRPQDRQFILSSKKLLLSDSGFYLCAWSAQLNTEAFFGQGTRLTVV.

The gene calls are TRBV28 and TRBJ2-3, with D possibly called TRBD1 or TRBD2 (5 bases each). Germline CDR1 is MDHEN and CDR2 is SYDVKM. V was cut by 5 bases and J by 0 bases, with 15 bases left in between. The CDR3 length is 16 residues. CDR3 protein: CASSPEGTGSTDTQYF. In DNA form, the CDR3 reads TGTGCCAGCAGTCCTGAGGGGACGGGGAGCACAGATACGCAGTATTTT.

V usage is TRBV2 and J usage is TRBJ1-6; possible D gene TRBD1, 5 bases. Germline V gene sequence: CDR1 SNHLY, CDR2 FYNNEI. The CDR3 is 14 amino acids. The ends were cut back, 6 bases at V and 7 bases at J, with 13 bases in the middle. CDR3 region: CASRKGVGNSPLHF. The CDR3 DNA reads as TGTGCCAGCAGGAAAGGGGTTGGAAATTCACCCCTCCACTTT.

This clone was observed once. The V and J genes are TRBV28 and TRBJ1-1; D ambiguous. V was shortened by 3 bases and J by 6 bases, with 14 bases between the two germline ends. CDR3 length: 14 residues. Germline assignment: CDR1 MDHEN and CDR2 SYDVKM. The CDR3 protein is CASSLPYMGPEAFF. DNA for the CDR3: TGTGCCAGCAGTTTGCCCTACATGGGCCCTGAAGCTTTCTTT.

The genes are TRBV5-4 and TRBJ1-2; 7 nucleotides line up with TRBD1. After removal of 2 bases from V and 3 bases from J, the junction contained 4 bases not matched to a gene. CDR1 and CDR2 (germline): SGHNT, YYREEE (reference sequence). The CDR3 sequence is 14 residues long. The CDR3 reads CASSFEGADYGYTF. The DNA for the CDR3 is TGTGCCAGCAGCTTTGAGGGGGCTGACTATGGCTACACCTTC.

The rearrangement links TRBV11-2 to TRBJ1-2, with TRBD1 matching over 7 bases. The CDR3 has 16 residues. Germline V lookup: CDR1 SGHAT, CDR2 FQNNGV. J lost 4 bases, V lost 0 bases, and 8 bases had no gene match. The CDR3 loop is CASSLDQQGTSYGYTF. The CDR3 DNA reads as TGTGCCAGCAGCTTAGATCAACAGGGGACTTCCTATGGCTACACCTTC. Full variable domain (outside the CDR3, taken from reference TRBV11-2 and TRBJ1-2): EAGVAQSPRYKIIEKRQSVAFWCNPISGHATLYWYQQILGQGPKLLIQFQNNGVVDDSQLPKDRFSAERLKGVDSTLKIQPAKLEDSAVYLCASSLDQQGTSYGYTFGSGTRLTVV.

The V and J genes are TRBV7-3 and TRBJ1-1; TRBD1 matches 9 bases. The trim removed 2 bases at V and 5 bases at J, leaving 6 bases unmatched. Germline CDR1 reads SGHTA; CDR2 reads FQGTGA. This CDR3 is built from 15 residues. CDR3 in amino acids: CASSLYGQGRTEAFF. Here the CDR3 DNA reads TGTGCCAGCAGCTTATATGGACAGGGGAGGACTGAAGCTTTCTTT.

The chain carries TRBV19 and TRBJ2-7; D might be TRBD1 or TRBD2, each matching 5 bases. Germline CDR1 is LNHDA and CDR2 is SQIVND (reference sequence). The CDR3 loop spans 17 amino acids. Trimming took 5 bases from V and 0 from J, leaving 20 bases between them. CDR3 nucleotides: TGTGCCAGTAGTGCCCGTCCACGGGACGCAACCTCCTACGAGCAGTACTTC. Its protein is CASSARPRDATSYEQYF.

The CDR3 sequence: CASSLEGVNTEAFF. CDR3 in DNA: TGTGCCAGCAGCTTAGAAGGGGTGAACACTGAAGCTTTCTTT. The genes are TRBV7-9 and TRBJ1-1; TRBD1 is a possible D gene (5 bases). This CDR3 spans 14 amino acids. Trimming removed 1 base at V and 0 bases at J, with 6 bases between. The germline V gene encodes CDR1 SEHNR and CDR2 FQNEAQ (reference sequence).

The chain couples TRBV27 to TRBJ1-3; D is unresolved. The CDR3 consists of 18 residues. V gave up 5 bases and J gave up 0 bases, with 20 bases separating them. Germline-derived CDR1 and CDR2 are MNHEY and SMNVEV (reference sequence). CDR3 sequence (DNA): TGTGCCAGCAGTCCGAAACCTCCAGCCGCCTCCTCTGGAAACACCATATATTTT. This codes for CASSPKPPAASSGNTIYF.

V and J are TRBV2 and TRBJ2-7, with 9 bases matching TRBD1. This CDR3 comprises 14 residues. The V gene end was trimmed by 5 bases and the J gene end by 6 bases; junction bases not matched to a gene: 8. Germline CDR1 reads SNHLY; CDR2 reads FYNNEI. CDR3 in amino acids: CASSPGQGGFEQYF. The CDR3, as DNA: TGTGCCAGCAGTCCGGGACAGGGAGGGTTCGAGCAGTACTTC.

J is TRBJ2-3 and V is TRBV5-4, with a weak D call TRBD2 (7 bases). Trimming stripped 3 bases from V and 2 bases from J, with 16 bases between. Germline V gene sequence: CDR1 SGHNT, CDR2 YYREEE (reference sequence). The CDR3 loop spans 16 amino acids. CDR3 DNA: TGTGCCAGCAGCTCGGGGGCTAGCGGATCCACAGATACGCAGTATTTT. Translation gives CASSSGASGSTDTQYF.

This CDR3 reads CASSRDTPNTEAFF. The CDR3 nucleotides read TGCGCCAGCAGCCGGGACACCCCGAACACTGAAGCTTTCTTT. V usage is TRBV5-1 and J usage is TRBJ1-1; D might be TRBD1 (6 bases). Germline V gives CDR1 SGHRS, CDR2 YFSETQ. The V gene lost 4 bases and the J gene lost 1 base, with 11 bases spanning the gap. The CDR3 loop spans 14 amino acids.

The V call is TRBV6-5, the J call TRBJ1-1; D gene uncertain. V lost 2 bases and J lost 1, with 5 bases in between. Per the germline V gene, CDR1 is MNHEY and CDR2 is SVGAGI. This CDR3 has 13 residues. The CDR3 nucleotides read TGTGCCAGCAGTTACGACCCGAACACTGAAGCTTTCTTT. As protein: CASSYDPNTEAFF.

The rearrangement joins TRBV11-2 to TRBJ1-1, with a tentative D call TRBD1 (5 bases). The V and J ends lost 5 bases and 4 bases respectively, with 11 bases between them. There are 13 residues in the CDR3. Germline V gene data show CDR1 as SGHAT and CDR2 as FQNNGV. The CDR3 spells CASSPGRPTEAFF. The CDR3 DNA is TGTGCCAGCAGCCCGGGACGTCCCACTGAAGCTTTCTTT. The variable domain in full, completed from reference TRBV11-2 and TRBJ1-1, reads EAGVAQSPRYKIIEKRQSVAFWCNPISGHATLYWYQQILGQGPKLLIQFQNNGVVDDSQLPKDRFSAERLKGVDSTLKIQPAKLEDSAVYLCASSPGRPTEAFFGQGTRLTVV.